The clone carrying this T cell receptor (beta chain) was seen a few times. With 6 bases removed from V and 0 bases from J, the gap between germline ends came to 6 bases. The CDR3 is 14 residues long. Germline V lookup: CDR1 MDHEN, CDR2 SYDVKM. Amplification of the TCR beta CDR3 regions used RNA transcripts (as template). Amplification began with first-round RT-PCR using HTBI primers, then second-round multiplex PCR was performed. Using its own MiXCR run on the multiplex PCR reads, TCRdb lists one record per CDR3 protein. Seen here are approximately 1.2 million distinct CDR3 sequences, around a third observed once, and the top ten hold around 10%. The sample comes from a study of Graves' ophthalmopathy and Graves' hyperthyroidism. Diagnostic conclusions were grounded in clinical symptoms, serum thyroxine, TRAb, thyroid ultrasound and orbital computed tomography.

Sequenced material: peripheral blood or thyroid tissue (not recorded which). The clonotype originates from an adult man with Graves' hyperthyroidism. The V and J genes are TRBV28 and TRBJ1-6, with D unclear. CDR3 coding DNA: TGTGCCAGCAGGGTGGTCTCCTATAATTCACCCCTCCACTTT. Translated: CASRVVSYNSPLHF.